This note documents a single TCR beta chain sequence. This entry belongs to a study of blood T cell repertoires in COVID-19. Study-level information: Samples taken during acute and convalescent COVID-19 were collected in the United States, Italy and Spain.

CDR3 length equals 16 residues. Germline V gives CDR1 LGHDT, CDR2 YNNKEL (reference sequence). V shed 1 base and J shed 2 bases, with 14 bases lying between them. Produced via immunoSEQ multiplex PCR; TCRdb's table is partial and in-frame only. In the table there are about 22,000 clones, around 90% of which are singletons. The sample comprised peripheral blood. The chain recombines TRBV3-1 (or the pseudogene TRBV3-2) with TRBJ1-2; D is possibly TRBD1 (5 bases). This TCR came from a man aged 70 or older with acute or convalescent COVID-19. CDR3 bases: TGTGCCAGCAGCCAAGTCCCAGGGTCGGGCAACTATGGCTACACCTTC. Translation: CASSQVPGSGNYGYTF.